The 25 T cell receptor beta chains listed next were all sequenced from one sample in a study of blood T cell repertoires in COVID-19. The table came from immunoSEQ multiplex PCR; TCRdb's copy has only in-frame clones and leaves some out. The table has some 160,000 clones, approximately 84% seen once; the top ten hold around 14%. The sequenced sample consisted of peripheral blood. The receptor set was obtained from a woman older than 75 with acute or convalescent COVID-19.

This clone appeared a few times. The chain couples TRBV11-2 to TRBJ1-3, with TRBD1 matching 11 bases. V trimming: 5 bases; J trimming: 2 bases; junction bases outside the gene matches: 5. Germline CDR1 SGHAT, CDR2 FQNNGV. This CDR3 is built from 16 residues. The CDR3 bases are TGTGCCAGCAGCATTGGACAGGGGGCCGCTGGAAACACCATATATTTT. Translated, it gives CASSIGQGAAGNTIYF.

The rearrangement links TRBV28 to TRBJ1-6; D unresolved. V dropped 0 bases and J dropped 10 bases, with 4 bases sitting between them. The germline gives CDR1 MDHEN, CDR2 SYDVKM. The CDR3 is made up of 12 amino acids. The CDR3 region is CASSLWRSPLHF. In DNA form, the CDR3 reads TGTGCCAGCAGTTTATGGAGGTCACCCCTCCACTTT.

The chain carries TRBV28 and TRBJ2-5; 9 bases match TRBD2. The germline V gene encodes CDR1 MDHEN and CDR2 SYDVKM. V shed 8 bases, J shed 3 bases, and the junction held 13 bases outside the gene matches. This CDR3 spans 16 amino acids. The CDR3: CASAKAGGGPKETQYF. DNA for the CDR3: TGTGCCAGCGCTAAAGCGGGGGGCGGCCCCAAAGAGACCCAGTACTTC.

The CDR3 sequence: CASSERGALREKLFF. The DNA of the CDR3 is TGTGCCAGCAGTGAACGGGGGGCGCTTAGGGAAAAACTGTTTTTT. V and J are TRBV2 and TRBJ1-4, with D perhaps matching TRBD1 (6 bases). The V end was cut by 2 bases, the J end by 8 bases, with 15 bases between. Germline loops: CDR1 SNHLY, CDR2 FYNNEI. The CDR3 extends over 15 amino acids.

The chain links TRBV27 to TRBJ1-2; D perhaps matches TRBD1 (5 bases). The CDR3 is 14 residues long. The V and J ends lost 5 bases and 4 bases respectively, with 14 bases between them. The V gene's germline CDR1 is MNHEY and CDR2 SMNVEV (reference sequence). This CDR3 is CASSGGTGIYGYTF. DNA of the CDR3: TGTGCCAGCAGTGGAGGGACCGGCATCTATGGCTACACCTTC.

CDR3 in amino acids: CASSPLAGAYEQYF. DNA of the CDR3: TGTGCCAGCAGTCCACTAGCGGGAGCCTACGAGCAGTACTTC. This chain connects TRBV28 to TRBJ2-7; 11 bases are a match to TRBD2. The CDR3 sequence is 14 residues long. Germline CDR1 MDHEN, CDR2 SYDVKM. V was clipped by 5 bases and J by 2 bases; unmatched bases: 2.

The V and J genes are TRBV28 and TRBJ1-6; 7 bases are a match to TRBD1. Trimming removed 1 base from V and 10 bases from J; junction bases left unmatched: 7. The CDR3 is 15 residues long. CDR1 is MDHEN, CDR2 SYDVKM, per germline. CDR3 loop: CASSLFGTAKSPLHF. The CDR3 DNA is TGTGCCAGCAGTTTATTTGGGACAGCCAAATCACCCCTCCACTTT.

The CDR3 sequence is CASSLGQGFGYTF. The CDR3 nucleotides are TGTGCCAGCAGTCTGGGACAGGGATTTGGCTACACCTTC. This chain links TRBV12-3 or TRBV12-4 with TRBJ1-2, with 9 bases aligning to TRBD1. The ends lost 5 bases at V and 7 bases at J; junction bases unmatched: 5. The CDR3 runs 13 residues.

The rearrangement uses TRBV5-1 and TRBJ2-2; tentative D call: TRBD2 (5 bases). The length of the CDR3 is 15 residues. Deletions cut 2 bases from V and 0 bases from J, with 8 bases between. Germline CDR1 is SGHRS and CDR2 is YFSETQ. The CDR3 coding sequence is TGCGCCAGCAGCTTTTCGGGATCGAACACCGGGGAGCTGTTTTTT. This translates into CASSFSGSNTGELFF.

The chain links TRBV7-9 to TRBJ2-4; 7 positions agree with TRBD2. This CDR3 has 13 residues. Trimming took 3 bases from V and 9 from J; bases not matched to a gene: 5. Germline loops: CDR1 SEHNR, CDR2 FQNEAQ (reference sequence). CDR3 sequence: CASSFAGEPIQYF. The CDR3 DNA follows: TGTGCCAGCAGCTTTGCGGGGGAACCCATTCAGTACTTC.

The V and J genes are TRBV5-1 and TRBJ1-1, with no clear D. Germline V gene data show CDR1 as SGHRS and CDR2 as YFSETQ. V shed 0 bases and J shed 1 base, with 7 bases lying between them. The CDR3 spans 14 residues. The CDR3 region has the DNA TGCGCCAGCAGCTTGGTGGCCCAGAACACTGAAGCTTTCTTT. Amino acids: CASSLVAQNTEAFF. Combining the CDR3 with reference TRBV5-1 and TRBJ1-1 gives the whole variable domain KAGVTQTPRYLIKTRGQQVTLSCSPISGHRSVSWYQQTPGQGLQFLFEYFSETQRNKGNFPGRFSGRQFSNSRSEMNVSTLELGDSALYLCASSLVAQNTEAFFGQGTRLTVV.

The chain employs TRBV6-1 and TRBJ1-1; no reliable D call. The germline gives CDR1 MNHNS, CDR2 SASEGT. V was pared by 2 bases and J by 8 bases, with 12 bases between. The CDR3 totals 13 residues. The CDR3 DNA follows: TGTGCCAGCAGTGAAAGAGGCGGCTTGGAAGCTTTCTTT. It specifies CASSERGGLEAFF.

CDR3 protein: CASSLGKTGVNEKLFF. CDR3 DNA sequence: TGCGCCAGCAGCTTGGGCAAGACAGGGGTAAATGAAAAACTGTTTTTT. This sequence joins TRBV5-1 and TRBJ1-4, with 8 bases fitting TRBD1. Trimming cost V 0 bases and J 5 bases; bases outside gene matches: 6. The CDR3 extends over 16 amino acids. In germline, CDR1 is SGHRS, CDR2 YFSETQ.

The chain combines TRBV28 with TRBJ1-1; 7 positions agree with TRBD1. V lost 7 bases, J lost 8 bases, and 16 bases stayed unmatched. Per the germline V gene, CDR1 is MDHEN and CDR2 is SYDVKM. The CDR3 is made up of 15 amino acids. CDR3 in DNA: TGTGCCAGCAAACCAGAGACAGGGCGGGTGAGGGAAGCTTTCTTT. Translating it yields CASKPETGRVREAFF.

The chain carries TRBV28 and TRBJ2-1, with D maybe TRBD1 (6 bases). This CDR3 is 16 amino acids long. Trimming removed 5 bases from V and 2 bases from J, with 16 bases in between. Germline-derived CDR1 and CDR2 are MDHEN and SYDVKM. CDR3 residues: CASSGGGAETYNEQFF. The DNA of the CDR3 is TGTGCCAGCAGTGGGGGCGGAGCAGAAACCTACAATGAGCAGTTCTTC. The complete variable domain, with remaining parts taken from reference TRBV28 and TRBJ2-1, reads DVKVTQSSRYLVKRTGEKVFLECVQDMDHENMFWYRQDPGLGLRLIYFSYDVKMKEKGDIPEGYSVSREKKERFSLILESASTNQTSMYLCASSGGGAETYNEQFFGPGTRLTVL.

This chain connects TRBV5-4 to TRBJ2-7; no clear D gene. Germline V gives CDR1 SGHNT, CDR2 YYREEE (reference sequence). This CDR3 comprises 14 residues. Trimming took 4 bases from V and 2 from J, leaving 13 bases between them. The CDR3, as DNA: TGTGCCAGCAGCCCACCCGAGCATCCCTACGAGCAGTACTTC. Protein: CASSPPEHPYEQYF.

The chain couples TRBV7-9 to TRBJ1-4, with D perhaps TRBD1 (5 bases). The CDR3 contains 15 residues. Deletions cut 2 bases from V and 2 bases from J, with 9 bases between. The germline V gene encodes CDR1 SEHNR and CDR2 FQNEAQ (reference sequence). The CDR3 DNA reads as TGTGCCAGCAGCTTAATGGGGCTTACTAATGAAAAACTGTTTTTT. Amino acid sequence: CASSLMGLTNEKLFF. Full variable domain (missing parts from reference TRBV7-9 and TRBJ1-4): DTGVSQNPRHKITKRGQNVTFRCDPISEHNRLYWYRQTLGQGPEFLTYFQNEAQLEKSRLLSDRFSAERPKGSFSTLEIQRTEQGDSAMYLCASSLMGLTNEKLFFGSGTQLSVL.

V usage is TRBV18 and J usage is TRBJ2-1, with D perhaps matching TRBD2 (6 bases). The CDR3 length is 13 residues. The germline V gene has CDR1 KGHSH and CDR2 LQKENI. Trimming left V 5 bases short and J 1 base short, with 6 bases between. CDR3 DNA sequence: TGTGCCAGCTCAGGGACTTCCTACAATGAGCAGTTCTTC. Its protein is CASSGTSYNEQFF.

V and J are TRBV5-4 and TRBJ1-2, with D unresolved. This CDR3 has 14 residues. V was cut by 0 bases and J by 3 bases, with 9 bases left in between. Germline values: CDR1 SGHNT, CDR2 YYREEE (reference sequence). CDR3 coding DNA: TGTGCCAGCAGCTTGGGCTCACGGGACTATGGCTACACCTTC. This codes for CASSLGSRDYGYTF.

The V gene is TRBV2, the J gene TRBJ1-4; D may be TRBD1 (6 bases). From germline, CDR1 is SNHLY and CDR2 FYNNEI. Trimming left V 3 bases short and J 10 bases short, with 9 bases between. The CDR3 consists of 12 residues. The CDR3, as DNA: TGTGCCAGCAGTGAGCGGGGGGCAAAACTGTTTTTT. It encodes CASSERGAKLFF.

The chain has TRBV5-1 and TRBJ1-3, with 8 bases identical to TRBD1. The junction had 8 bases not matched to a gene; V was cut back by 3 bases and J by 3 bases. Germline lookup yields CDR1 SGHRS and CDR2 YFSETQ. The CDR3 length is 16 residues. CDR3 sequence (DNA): TGCGCCAGCAGCTCCGACCGGACAGGGTTTGGAAACACCATATATTTT. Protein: CASSSDRTGFGNTIYF. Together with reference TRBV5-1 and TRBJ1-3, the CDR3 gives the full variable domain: KAGVTQTPRYLIKTRGQQVTLSCSPISGHRSVSWYQQTPGQGLQFLFEYFSETQRNKGNFPGRFSGRQFSNSRSEMNVSTLELGDSALYLCASSSDRTGFGNTIYFGEGSWLTVV.

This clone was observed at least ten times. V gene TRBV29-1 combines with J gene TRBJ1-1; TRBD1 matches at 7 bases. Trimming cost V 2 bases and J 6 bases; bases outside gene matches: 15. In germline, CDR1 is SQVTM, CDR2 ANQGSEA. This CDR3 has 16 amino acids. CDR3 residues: CSVEQGGRGQGAEAFF. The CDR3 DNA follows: TGCAGCGTTGAACAGGGGGGTCGTGGGCAGGGTGCTGAAGCTTTCTTT.

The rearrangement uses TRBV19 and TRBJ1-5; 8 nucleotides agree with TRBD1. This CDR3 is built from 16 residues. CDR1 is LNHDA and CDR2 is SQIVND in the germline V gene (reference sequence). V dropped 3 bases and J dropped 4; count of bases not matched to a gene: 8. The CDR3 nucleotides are TGTGCCAGTAGTATCTCAGGGGGCAGGGGTAATCAGCCCCAGCATTTT. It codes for CASSISGGRGNQPQHF.

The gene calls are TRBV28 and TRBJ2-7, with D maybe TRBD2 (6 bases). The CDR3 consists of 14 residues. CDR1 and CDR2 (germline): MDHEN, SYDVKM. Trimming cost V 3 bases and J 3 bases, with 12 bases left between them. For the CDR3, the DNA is TGTGCCAGCAGTTTTTCTAGCGCGGTCTACGAGCAGTACTTC. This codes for CASSFSSAVYEQYF. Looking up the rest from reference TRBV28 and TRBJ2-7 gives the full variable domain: DVKVTQSSRYLVKRTGEKVFLECVQDMDHENMFWYRQDPGLGLRLIYFSYDVKMKEKGDIPEGYSVSREKKERFSLILESASTNQTSMYLCASSFSSAVYEQYFGPGTRLTVT.

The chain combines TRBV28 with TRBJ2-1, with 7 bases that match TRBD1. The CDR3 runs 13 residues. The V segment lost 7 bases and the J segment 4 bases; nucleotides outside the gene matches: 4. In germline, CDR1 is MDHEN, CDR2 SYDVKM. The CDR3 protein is CASTPTGYNEQFF. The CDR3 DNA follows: TGTGCCAGCACCCCGACAGGGTACAATGAGCAGTTCTTC.